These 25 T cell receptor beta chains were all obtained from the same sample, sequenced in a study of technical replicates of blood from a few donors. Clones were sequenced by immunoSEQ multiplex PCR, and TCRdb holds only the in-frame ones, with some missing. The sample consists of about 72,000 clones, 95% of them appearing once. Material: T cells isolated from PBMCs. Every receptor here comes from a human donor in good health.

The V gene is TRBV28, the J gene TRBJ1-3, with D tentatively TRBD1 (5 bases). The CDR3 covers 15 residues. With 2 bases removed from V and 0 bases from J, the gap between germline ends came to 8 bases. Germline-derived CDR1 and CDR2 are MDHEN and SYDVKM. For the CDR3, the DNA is TGTGCCAGCAGTTTAGCAAGGGGCTCTGGAAACACCATATATTTT. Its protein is CASSLARGSGNTIYF.

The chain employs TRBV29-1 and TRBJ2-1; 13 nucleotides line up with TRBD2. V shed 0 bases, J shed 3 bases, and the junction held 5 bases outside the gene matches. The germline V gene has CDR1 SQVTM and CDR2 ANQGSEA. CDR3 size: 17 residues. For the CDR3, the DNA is TGCAGCGTTGAAGATCACCGGACTAGCGGGAGCTACAATGAGCAGTTCTTC. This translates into CSVEDHRTSGSYNEQFF.

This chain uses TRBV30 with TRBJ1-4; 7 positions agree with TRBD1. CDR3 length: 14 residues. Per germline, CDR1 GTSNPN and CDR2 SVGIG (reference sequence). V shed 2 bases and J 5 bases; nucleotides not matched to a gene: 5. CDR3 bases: TGTGCCTGGAGTCGGGACAGTTTGAATGAAAAACTGTTTTTT. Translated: CAWSRDSLNEKLFF.

This CDR3 reads CASGPPQGDGYTF. For the CDR3, the DNA is TGTGCCAGCGGGCCTCCCCAGGGGGATGGCTACACCTTC. V and J are TRBV11-3 and TRBJ1-2, with 7 bases aligning to TRBD1. CDR1 is SGHNT, CDR2 YENEEA, per germline. The CDR3 runs 13 residues. V lost 8 bases, J lost 6 bases, and 9 bases stayed unmatched.

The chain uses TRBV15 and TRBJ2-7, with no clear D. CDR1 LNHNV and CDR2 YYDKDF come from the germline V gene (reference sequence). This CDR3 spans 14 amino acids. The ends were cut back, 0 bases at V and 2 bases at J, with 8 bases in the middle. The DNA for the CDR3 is TGTGCCACCAGCAGAGAGGCAGGAACCTACGAGCAGTACTTC. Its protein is CATSREAGTYEQYF. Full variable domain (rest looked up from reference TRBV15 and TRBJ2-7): DAMVIQNPRYQVTQFGKPVTLSCSQTLNHNVMYWYQQKSSQAPKLLFHYYDKDFNNEADTPDNFQSRRPNTSFCFLDIRSPGLGDTAMYLCATSREAGTYEQYFGPGTRLTVT.

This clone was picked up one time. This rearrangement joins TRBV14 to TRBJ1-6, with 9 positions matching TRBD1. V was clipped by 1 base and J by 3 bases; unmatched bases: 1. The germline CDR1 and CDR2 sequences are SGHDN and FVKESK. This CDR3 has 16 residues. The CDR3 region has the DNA TGTGCCAGCAGCCAAGGACAGGGGGACTATAATTCACCCCTCCACTTT. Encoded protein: CASSQGQGDYNSPLHF.

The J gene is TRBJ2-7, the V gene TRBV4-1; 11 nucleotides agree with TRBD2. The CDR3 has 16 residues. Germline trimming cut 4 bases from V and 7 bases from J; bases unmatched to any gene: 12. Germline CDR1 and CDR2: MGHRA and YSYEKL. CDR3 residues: CASSPLAGGPTGEQYF. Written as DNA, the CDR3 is TGCGCCAGCAGCCCCTTAGCGGGAGGGCCGACTGGAGAGCAGTACTTC.

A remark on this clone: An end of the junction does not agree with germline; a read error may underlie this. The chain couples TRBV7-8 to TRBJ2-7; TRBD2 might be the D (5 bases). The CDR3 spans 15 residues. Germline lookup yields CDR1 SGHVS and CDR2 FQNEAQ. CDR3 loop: CASSLATGNSYEQYF. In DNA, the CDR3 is TGTGCCAGCAGCCTAGCCACCGGGAACTCCTACGAGCAGTACTTC.

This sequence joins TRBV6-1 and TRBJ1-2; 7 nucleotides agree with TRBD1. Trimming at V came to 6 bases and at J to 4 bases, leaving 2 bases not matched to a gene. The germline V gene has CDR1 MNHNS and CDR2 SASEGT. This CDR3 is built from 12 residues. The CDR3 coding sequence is TGTGCCAGCAGGACAGGGAGCTATGGCTACACCTTC. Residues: CASRTGSYGYTF.

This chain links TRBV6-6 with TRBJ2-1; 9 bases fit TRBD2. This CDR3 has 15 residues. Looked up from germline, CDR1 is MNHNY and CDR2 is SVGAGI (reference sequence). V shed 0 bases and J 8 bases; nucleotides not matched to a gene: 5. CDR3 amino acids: CASSYSPSGTYEQFF. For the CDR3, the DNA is TGTGCCAGCAGTTACTCCCCTAGCGGGACATATGAGCAGTTCTTC.

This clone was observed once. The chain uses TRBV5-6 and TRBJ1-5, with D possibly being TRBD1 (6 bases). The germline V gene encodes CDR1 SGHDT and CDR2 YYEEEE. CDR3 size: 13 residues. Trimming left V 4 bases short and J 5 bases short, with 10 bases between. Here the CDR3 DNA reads TGTGCCAGCAGCGCATGGACAGATCAGCCCCAGCATTTT. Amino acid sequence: CASSAWTDQPQHF.

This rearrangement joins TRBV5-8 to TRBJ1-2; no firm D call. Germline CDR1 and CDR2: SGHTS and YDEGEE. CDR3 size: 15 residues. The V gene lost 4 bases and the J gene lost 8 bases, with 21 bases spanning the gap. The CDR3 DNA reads TGTGCCAGCAGCCTCCTCCCTCGGGTCCGCGACGGCTACACCTTC. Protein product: CASSLLPRVRDGYTF. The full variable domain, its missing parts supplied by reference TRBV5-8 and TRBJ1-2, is EAGVTQSPTHLIKTRGQQATLRCSPISGHTSVYWYQQALGLGLQFLLWYDEGEERNRGNFPPRFSGRQFPNYSSELNVNALELEDSALYLCASSLLPRVRDGYTFGSGTRLTVV.

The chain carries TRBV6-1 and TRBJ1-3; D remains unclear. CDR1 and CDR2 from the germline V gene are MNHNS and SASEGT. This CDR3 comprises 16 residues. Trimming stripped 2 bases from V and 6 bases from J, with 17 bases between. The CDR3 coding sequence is TGTGCCAGCAGTGAACGTCTGGTACTTCCTTCAAACACCATATATTTT. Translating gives CASSERLVLPSNTIYF.

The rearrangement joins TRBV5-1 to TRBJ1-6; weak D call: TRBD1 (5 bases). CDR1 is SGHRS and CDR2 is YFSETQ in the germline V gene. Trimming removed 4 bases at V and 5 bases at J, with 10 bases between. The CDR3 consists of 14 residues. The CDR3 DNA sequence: TGCGCCAGCAGCCTAGGACACGATAATTCACCCCTCCACTTT. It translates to CASSLGHDNSPLHF.

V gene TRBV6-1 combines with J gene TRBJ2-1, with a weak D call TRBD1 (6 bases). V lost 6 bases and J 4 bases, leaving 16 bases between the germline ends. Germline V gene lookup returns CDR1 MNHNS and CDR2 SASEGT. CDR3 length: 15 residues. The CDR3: CASREPGQRYNEQFF. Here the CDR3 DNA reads TGTGCCAGCAGGGAACCGGGACAAAGATACAATGAGCAGTTCTTC.

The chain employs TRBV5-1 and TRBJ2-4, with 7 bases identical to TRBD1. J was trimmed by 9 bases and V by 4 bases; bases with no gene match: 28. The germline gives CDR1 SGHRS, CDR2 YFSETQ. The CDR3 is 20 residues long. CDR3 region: CASSAKARQGGGELQVIQYF. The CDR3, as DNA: TGCGCCAGCAGCGCAAAAGCCCGACAGGGCGGTGGGGAGCTACAGGTCATTCAGTACTTC.

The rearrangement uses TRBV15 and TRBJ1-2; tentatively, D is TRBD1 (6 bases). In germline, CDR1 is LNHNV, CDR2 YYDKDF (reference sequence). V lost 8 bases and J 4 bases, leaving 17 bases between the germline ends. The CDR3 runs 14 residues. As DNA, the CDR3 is TGTGCCACCGTCCCAACGACAGGTTCCTATGGCTACACCTTC. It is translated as CATVPTTGSYGYTF.

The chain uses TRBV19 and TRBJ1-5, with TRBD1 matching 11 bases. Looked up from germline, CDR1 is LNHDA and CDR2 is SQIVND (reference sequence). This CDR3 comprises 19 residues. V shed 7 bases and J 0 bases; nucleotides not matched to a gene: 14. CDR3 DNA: TGTGCCAGTAATGATGTGCGGACAGGGGGCCCTAATAGCAATCAGCCCCAGCATTTT. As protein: CASNDVRTGGPNSNQPQHF.

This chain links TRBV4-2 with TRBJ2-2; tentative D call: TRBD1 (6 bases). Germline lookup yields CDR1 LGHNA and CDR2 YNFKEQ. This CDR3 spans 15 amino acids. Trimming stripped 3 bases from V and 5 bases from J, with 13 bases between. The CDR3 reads CASSQTGFVTGELFF. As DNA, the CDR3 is TGTGCCAGCAGCCAGACAGGTTTCGTGACCGGGGAGCTGTTTTTT.

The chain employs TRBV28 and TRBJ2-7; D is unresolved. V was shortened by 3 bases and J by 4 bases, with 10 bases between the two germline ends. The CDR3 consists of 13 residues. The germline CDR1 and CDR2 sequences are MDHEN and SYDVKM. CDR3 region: CASSFNAQYEQYF. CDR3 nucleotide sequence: TGTGCCAGCAGTTTCAACGCACAGTACGAGCAGTACTTC.

The DNA for the CDR3 is TGTGCCAGCAGCTTAGTCGCAGGGGGAGGCTACACCTTC. It translates to CASSLVAGGGYTF. The V call is TRBV7-8, the J call TRBJ1-2, with TRBD1 identical over 7 bases. V lost 1 base, J lost 8 bases, and 4 bases stayed unmatched. This CDR3 has 13 amino acids. The germline gives CDR1 SGHVS, CDR2 FQNEAQ.

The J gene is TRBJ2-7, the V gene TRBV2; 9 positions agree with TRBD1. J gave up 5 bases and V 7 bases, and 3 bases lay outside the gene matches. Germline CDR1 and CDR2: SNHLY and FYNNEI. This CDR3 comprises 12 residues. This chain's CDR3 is CASNTGGDEQYF. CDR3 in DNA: TGTGCCAGCAATACAGGGGGCGACGAGCAGTACTTC.

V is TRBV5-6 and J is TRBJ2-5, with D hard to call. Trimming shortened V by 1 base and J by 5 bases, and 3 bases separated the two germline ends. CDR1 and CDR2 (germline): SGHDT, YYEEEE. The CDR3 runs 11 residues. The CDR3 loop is CASSLRETQYF. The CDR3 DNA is TGTGCCAGCAGCTTGCGGGAGACCCAGTACTTC.

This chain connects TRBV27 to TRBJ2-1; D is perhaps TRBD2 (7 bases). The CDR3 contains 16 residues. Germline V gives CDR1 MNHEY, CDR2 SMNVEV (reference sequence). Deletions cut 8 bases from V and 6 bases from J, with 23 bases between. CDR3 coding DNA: TGTGCCAGCCACCAGTCGGGGGCTAGCGGATCCAATGAGCAGTTCTTC. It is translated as CASHQSGASGSNEQFF.

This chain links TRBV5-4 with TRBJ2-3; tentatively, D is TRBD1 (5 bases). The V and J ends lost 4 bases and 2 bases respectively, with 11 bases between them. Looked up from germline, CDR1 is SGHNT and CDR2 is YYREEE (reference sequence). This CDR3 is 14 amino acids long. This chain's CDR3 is CASSPGSLTDTQYF. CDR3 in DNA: TGTGCCAGCAGCCCAGGGTCCCTCACAGATACGCAGTATTTT.